This T cell receptor beta chain was retrieved from a study of T cell responses to AZD1222 COVID-19 vaccine. Study-wide findings and caveats: Researchers report vaccine-associated CD4 TCRs spanning spike, with dominance at 160-218 and 743-854. The donors showed a predominance of white British ancestry and of females, with possible underestimation of clonal diversity. Nearly half of spike-specific TCRs reportedly go after variant regions that carry no mutations.

Analysis merged second doses at about 4 or about 12 weeks. Of note for this clone: Antigen: not known.

V was cut by 0 bases and J by 7 bases, with 10 bases left in between. CDR3 length: 14 amino acids. Per the germline V gene, CDR1 is KGHSY and CDR2 is FQNENV. Clones were sequenced by immunoSEQ multiplex PCR, and TCRdb holds only the in-frame ones, with some missing. The table lists 180,000 or so clones, 92% of them singletons. Specimen: peripheral blood, collected 28 days after the second AZD1222 dose. V usage is TRBV16 and J usage is TRBJ2-1; tentative D call: TRBD2 (6 bases). The clonotype was recovered from an adult who received the AZD1222 COVID-19 vaccine. CDR3 bases: TGTGCCAGCAGCCAATCGGGTCGGGAGAATGAGCAGTTCTTC. Amino acids: CASSQSGRENEQFF.